These 25 T cell receptor beta chains originate from one sample sequenced in a study of OX40 agonist ivuxolimab in advanced cancers. This table comes from immunoSEQ multiplex PCR, and its TCRdb copy is limited to in-frame clones, with some not included. Of roughly 57,000 clones in the sample, 75% to 85% are singletons; the top ten hold 2% to 2.5%. The source was CD4+ or CD8+ T cells sorted from blood, collected in a trial of the OX40 agonist ivuxolimab. All receptors derive from an adult with an advanced solid tumor such as melanoma, head and neck, liver or kidney cancer.

This clone has ten or more counts. The chain uses TRBV30 and TRBJ1-1; D call uncertain. V gave up 8 bases and J gave up 1 base, with 11 bases separating them. The CDR3 covers 12 residues. Germline-derived CDR1 and CDR2 are GTSNPN and SVGIG (reference sequence). DNA of the CDR3: TGTGCCGTCATTCCCCAGAACACTGAAGCTTTCTTT. It translates to CAVIPQNTEAFF.

The chain uses TRBV4-1 and TRBJ1-5; D possibly corresponds to TRBD1 (6 bases). The CDR3 has 14 amino acids. Germline CDR1 MGHRA, CDR2 YSYEKL. Trimming left V 0 bases short and J 9 bases short, with 12 bases between. The CDR3 region has the DNA TGCGCCAGCAGCCAAGACCCCAGGGGTAGGCCCCAGCATTTT. Protein: CASSQDPRGRPQHF.

The gene calls are TRBV15 and TRBJ2-5; D uncertain. In germline, CDR1 is LNHNV, CDR2 YYDKDF (reference sequence). The CDR3 runs to 13 residues. V shed 4 bases and J shed 3 bases, with 9 bases lying between them. The CDR3: CATSTFAEETQYF. In DNA, the CDR3 is TGTGCCACCAGCACCTTTGCGGAAGAGACCCAGTACTTC.

The V gene is TRBV6-5, the J gene TRBJ1-5, with D possibly matching TRBD1 (6 bases). The CDR3 runs 14 residues. Trimming took off 5 bases at V and 5 bases at J, with 13 bases between the two ends. Germline values: CDR1 MNHEY, CDR2 SVGAGI. For the CDR3, the DNA is TGTGCCAGCAGTAGTGGACAGCATGATCAGCCCCAGCATTTT. Its protein is CASSSGQHDQPQHF.

In this sample, this clone turned up once. V usage is TRBV10-1 and J usage is TRBJ2-2; D is uncertain. The CDR3 runs 12 residues. Germline loops: CDR1 WNHNN, CDR2 SYGVQD (reference sequence). V was pared by 5 bases and J by 5 bases, with 6 bases between. DNA of the CDR3: TGCGCCAGCAGTTGGGGTACCGGGGAGCTGTTTTTT. The encoded protein is CASSWGTGELFF.

The V gene is TRBV29-1, the J gene TRBJ1-1; unclear D gene. Trimming took off 2 bases at V and 6 bases at J, with 10 bases between the two ends. The CDR3 runs 12 residues. Per the germline V gene, CDR1 is SQVTM and CDR2 is ANQGSEA. As DNA, the CDR3 is TGCAGCGTTGAACGAGGAATCGCTGAAGCTTTCTTT. This codes for CSVERGIAEAFF. Full variable domain (missing parts from reference TRBV29-1 and TRBJ1-1): SAVISQKPSRDICQRGTSLTIQCQVDSQVTMMFWYRQQPGQSLTLIATANQGSEATYESGFVIDKFPISRPNLTFSTLTVSNMSPEDSSIYLCSVERGIAEAFFGQGTRLTVV.

The chain joins TRBV5-1 to TRBJ2-2, with D possibly called TRBD1 or TRBD2 (5 bases each). The CDR3 is 14 amino acids. The V end lost 4 bases, the J end lost 4 bases, and 11 bases lay between the germline ends. The germline gives CDR1 SGHRS, CDR2 YFSETQ. CDR3 amino acids: CASSLGTATGELFF. Written as DNA, the CDR3 is TGCGCCAGCAGCCTAGGGACCGCCACCGGGGAGCTGTTTTTT.

The chain couples TRBV7-3 to TRBJ1-2, with D perhaps TRBD1 (6 bases). Per germline, CDR1 SGHTA and CDR2 FQGTGA. CDR3 length equals 19 residues. Trimming cost V 0 bases and J 0 bases, with 20 bases left between them. CDR3 bases: TGTGCCAGCAGCTTAACCGCGCCCCCACAGGGAGGGGCTAACTATGGCTACACCTTC. Translation: CASSLTAPPQGGANYGYTF.

The chain recombines TRBV14 with TRBJ1-2; no reliable D call. Germline V gene sequence: CDR1 SGHDN, CDR2 FVKESK. The CDR3 totals 14 residues. Trimming removed 1 base from V and 4 bases from J, with 10 bases in between. CDR3 protein: CASSQVNYGYGYTF. DNA of the CDR3: TGTGCCAGCAGCCAAGTCAACTATGGCTATGGCTACACCTTC.

This chain uses TRBV18 with TRBJ1-1; D call uncertain. Trimming cost V 0 bases and J 8 bases, with 10 bases left between them. CDR1 is KGHSH, CDR2 LQKENI, per germline. The CDR3 extends over 13 amino acids. Here the CDR3 DNA reads TGTGCCAGCTCACCACCGATGCTTAGGGAAGCTTTCTTT. This translates into CASSPPMLREAFF.

V gene TRBV11-2 combines with J gene TRBJ2-3, with 9 bases aligning to TRBD1. With V trimmed by 2 bases and J by 3 bases, 6 bases remained unmatched. This CDR3 is 16 amino acids long. The germline V gene encodes CDR1 SGHAT and CDR2 FQNNGV. The CDR3 loop is CASSLNPQGATDTQYF. The CDR3 DNA reads as TGTGCCAGCAGCTTAAACCCACAGGGGGCAACAGATACGCAGTATTTT.

The chain uses TRBV7-9 and TRBJ2-3; TRBD1 matches at 10 bases. Germline V lookup: CDR1 SEHNR, CDR2 FQNEAQ (reference sequence). CDR3 size: 17 residues. J was trimmed by 1 base and V by 1 base; bases with no gene match: 5. In DNA, the CDR3 is TGTGCCAGCAGCTTAGGGGGGACAGGGGTTCGCACAGATACGCAGTATTTT. This encodes CASSLGGTGVRTDTQYF.

The chain combines TRBV7-9 with TRBJ1-1; possibly TRBD1 for D (5 bases). From germline, CDR1 is SEHNR and CDR2 FQNEAQ (reference sequence). The CDR3 runs 17 residues. Trimming stripped 6 bases from V and 1 base from J, with 21 bases between. The CDR3, as DNA: TGTGCCAGCAGAGGGAGGGCTCTTGGACAAAGGAACACTGAAGCTTTCTTT. Its protein product is CASRGRALGQRNTEAFF. Full variable domain (outside the CDR3, taken from reference TRBV7-9 and TRBJ1-1): DTGVSQNPRHKITKRGQNVTFRCDPISEHNRLYWYRQTLGQGPEFLTYFQNEAQLEKSRLLSDRFSAERPKGSFSTLEIQRTEQGDSAMYLCASRGRALGQRNTEAFFGQGTRLTVV.

This chain uses TRBV9 with TRBJ2-1; 7 bases are shared with TRBD2. The CDR3 spans 15 residues. The V and J ends lost 0 bases and 5 bases, in that order; junction bases with no gene match: 5. CDR1 is SGDLS, CDR2 YYNGEE, per germline. The CDR3 spells CASSVGPAGNNEQFF. CDR3 nucleotides: TGTGCCAGCAGCGTAGGTCCAGCGGGGAACAATGAGCAGTTCTTC.

This clone was observed a few times. V gene TRBV10-1 combines with J gene TRBJ1-6; maybe TRBD1 (5 bases). The length of the CDR3 is 13 residues. From germline, CDR1 is WNHNN and CDR2 SYGVQD (reference sequence). The germline V and J ends were trimmed by 6 bases and 9 bases, with 12 bases remaining between them. CDR3 sequence reads: CASRGDRASPLHF. The CDR3 coding sequence is TGCGCCAGCAGAGGAGACAGAGCTTCACCCCTCCACTTT.

V is TRBV7-2 and J is TRBJ2-1; D is unclear. The CDR3 has 13 residues. V gave up 5 bases and J gave up 6 bases, with 11 bases separating them. Germline V gene data show CDR1 as SGHTA and CDR2 as FQGNSA. CDR3: CASSQYSRNEQFF. CDR3 sequence (DNA): TGTGCCAGCAGCCAATACAGTCGCAATGAGCAGTTCTTC.

The chain uses TRBV9 and TRBJ2-3, with 14 bases aligning to TRBD2. Germline CDR1 and CDR2: SGDLS and YYNGEE. V lost 2 bases, J lost 4 bases, and 0 bases stayed unmatched. The CDR3 is made up of 15 amino acids. The CDR3 region is CASSVTSGGADTQYF. The CDR3 coding sequence is TGTGCCAGCAGCGTGACTAGCGGGGGGGCAGATACGCAGTATTTT.

This clone was seen only a few times. The V gene is TRBV11-3, the J gene TRBJ2-2, with TRBD1 identical over 11 bases. There are 14 residues in the CDR3. The germline V gene has CDR1 SGHNT and CDR2 YENEEA. The trim removed 5 bases at V and 6 bases at J, leaving 2 bases unmatched. CDR3 residues: CASSPGQGAGELFF. CDR3 sequence (DNA): TGTGCCAGCAGCCCGGGACAGGGGGCCGGGGAGCTGTTTTTT.

The V gene is TRBV7-6, the J gene TRBJ1-3, with D perhaps matching TRBD1 (5 bases). The V end lost 8 bases, the J end lost 7 bases, and 12 bases lay between the germline ends. Germline values: CDR1 SGHVS, CDR2 FNYEAQ. This CDR3 contains 12 residues. The chain's CDR3 is CASGGSSNTIYF. CDR3 coding DNA: TGTGCCAGCGGGGGTTCTTCGAACACCATATATTTT.

V gene TRBV7-9 combines with J gene TRBJ2-5, with 14 bases identical to TRBD2. CDR3 length equals 17 residues. The germline gives CDR1 SEHNR, CDR2 FQNEAQ (reference sequence). Trimming cost V 5 bases and J 4 bases; bases outside gene matches: 9. The CDR3 here is CASSTDRLAGGRETQYF. In nucleotides, the CDR3 is TGTGCCAGCAGCACCGACCGACTAGCGGGGGGGCGAGAGACCCAGTACTTC.

The J gene is TRBJ2-3, the V gene TRBV10-1, with D uncertain. CDR1 is WNHNN, CDR2 SYGVQD, per germline (reference sequence). The CDR3 is 12 amino acids. V lost 4 bases and J lost 0, with 2 bases in between. The CDR3 DNA sequence: TGCGCCAGCAGTGGTAGCACAGATACGCAGTATTTT. This codes for CASSGSTDTQYF.

The chain employs TRBV7-2 and TRBJ2-7; D is uncertain. This CDR3 is 15 amino acids long. Germline values: CDR1 SGHTA, CDR2 FQGNSA. Trimming removed 1 base from V and 7 bases from J, with 17 bases in between. The DNA for the CDR3 is TGTGCCAGCAGCTTAGGGTCCCCTCCACTGGGAGAGCAGTACTTC. Translation gives CASSLGSPPLGEQYF.

This clone was recorded a few times. CDR3 residues: CASSRDGQGSDEQFF. In DNA form, the CDR3 reads TGTGCCAGCAGCAGAGATGGACAGGGAAGCGATGAGCAGTTCTTC. V and J are TRBV7-2 and TRBJ2-1, with 8 bases matching TRBD1. J lost 8 bases, V lost 5 bases, and 11 bases had no gene match. The CDR3 has 15 amino acids. Germline V gives CDR1 SGHTA, CDR2 FQGNSA.

This clone appeared a single time. The V gene is TRBV19, the J gene TRBJ1-5; a possible D gene is TRBD1 (5 bases). Germline V gene data show CDR1 as LNHDA and CDR2 as SQIVND (reference sequence). The germline V and J ends were trimmed by 5 bases and 4 bases, with 27 bases remaining between them. The length of the CDR3 is 19 residues. The CDR3 region has the DNA TGTGCCAGTAGTGCGGGATGGGGAAACCGTGGGACGGGAAATCAGCCCCAGCATTTT. Translating it yields CASSAGWGNRGTGNQPQHF.

The V and J genes are TRBV7-9 and TRBJ1-3; D gene unclear. Germline CDR1 and CDR2: SEHNR and FQNEAQ (reference sequence). There are 12 residues in the CDR3. Trimming left V 6 bases short and J 0 bases short, with 3 bases between. CDR3 DNA: TGTGCCAGCAGAAACTCTGGAAACACCATATATTTT. Protein sequence: CASRNSGNTIYF.